What follows are 21 T cell receptor beta chains derived from one specimen sequenced in a study of shared clonotypes between healthy human individuals. The protocol was immunoSEQ multiplex PCR, while the TCRdb copy is restricted to in-frame clones and leaves out a portion. The repertoire consists of some 1,100,000 clones, with around three quarters occurring once and the leading ten covering 0.5% to 0.6%. The material sequenced was memory CD4+ T cells from PBMCs. As to subset: CD45RA-negative fraction. These receptors were obtained from a man aged 18 to 30 in good health. Some clones in this sample may be carry-over from other donors' samples.

Only one count was recorded for this clone. The CDR3 region is CASSIDRGSYNEQFF. In nucleotides, the CDR3 is TGTGCCAGCAGCATAGACAGGGGCTCCTACAATGAGCAGTTCTTC. The V call is TRBV7-3, the J call TRBJ2-1, with 8 nucleotides matching TRBD1. Per the germline V gene, CDR1 is SGHTA and CDR2 is FQGTGA. CDR3 length equals 15 residues. The junction had 3 bases not matched to a gene; V was cut back by 5 bases and J by 0 bases.

This clone was seen a few times. The J gene is TRBJ1-2, the V gene TRBV2; D is unresolved. The CDR3 is 14 amino acids. Trimming shortened V by 2 bases and J by 4 bases, and 11 bases separated the two germline ends. Germline V lookup: CDR1 SNHLY, CDR2 FYNNEI. CDR3 nucleotides: TGTGCCAGCAGTGAAAGGCGGGGAGCCTATGGCTACACCTTC. Translating gives CASSERRGAYGYTF. The full variable domain, its missing parts supplied by reference TRBV2 and TRBJ1-2, is EPEVTQTPSHQVTQMGQEVILRCVPISNHLYFYWYRQILGQKVEFLVSFYNNEISEKSEIFDDQFSVERPDGSNFTLKIRSTKLEDSAMYFCASSERRGAYGYTFGSGTRLTVV.

This clone was seen a few times. The gene calls are TRBV5-6 and TRBJ2-5, with 8 bases fitting TRBD2. V shed 3 bases and J 2 bases; nucleotides not matched to a gene: 6. CDR3 length: 15 amino acids. CDR1 and CDR2 from the germline V gene are SGHDT and YYEEEE. The CDR3 coding sequence is TGTGCCAGCAGCTCACAGTTAGCGGGACAAGAGACCCAGTACTTC. Protein sequence: CASSSQLAGQETQYF.

Of note for this clone: At one of its ends the junction is not consistent with the germline gene, which may arise from a read error. The chain combines TRBV7-3 with TRBJ1-1; a possible D gene is TRBD1 (5 bases). The germline V gene has CDR1 SGHTA and CDR2 FQGTGA. The CDR3 is made up of 12 amino acids. The CDR3 sequence is CASSSGQGRVIF. CDR3 DNA sequence: TGTGCCAGCAGCTCCGGTCAGGGTCGAGTAATCTTT.

V is TRBV2 and J is TRBJ2-3; D ambiguous. With 6 bases removed from V and 3 bases from J, the gap between germline ends came to 19 bases. The CDR3 is 16 residues long. Germline loops: CDR1 SNHLY, CDR2 FYNNEI. As DNA, the CDR3 is TGTGCCAGCAGCAAGCTCCCTAGTATGGAGACAGATACGCAGTATTTT. Protein: CASSKLPSMETDTQYF.

This clone came up many times. The V call is TRBV5-1, the J call TRBJ2-5; D call uncertain. V was trimmed by 5 bases and J by 5 bases, leaving 13 bases between them. This CDR3 has 13 amino acids. Looked up from germline, CDR1 is SGHRS and CDR2 is YFSETQ. The CDR3 protein is CASSRVLGETQYF. Here the CDR3 DNA reads TGCGCCAGCAGTAGGGTGCTAGGGGAGACCCAGTACTTC.

This clone was seen once. The chain links TRBV2 to TRBJ2-6; D is uncertain. There are 15 residues in the CDR3. Germline values: CDR1 SNHLY, CDR2 FYNNEI. Deletions cut 6 bases from V and 8 bases from J, with 17 bases between. CDR3 coding DNA: TGTGCCAGCAGCTATACATGGGCCGCGCCCAACGTCCTGACTTTC. This gives the protein CASSYTWAAPNVLTF.

This sequence joins TRBV5-1 and TRBJ1-2; no clear D gene. The germline V gene has CDR1 SGHRS and CDR2 YFSETQ. CDR3 length: 14 residues. V lost 0 bases and J 8 bases, leaving 14 bases between the germline ends. This chain's CDR3 is CASSLEGLSGGYTF. CDR3 nucleotides: TGCGCCAGCAGCTTGGAGGGATTATCCGGGGGCTACACCTTC.

This clone was counted between two and nine times. V usage is TRBV5-3 and J usage is TRBJ2-1; 9 bases match TRBD1. TRBV5-3 is an ORF, with its function uncertain. The CDR3 totals 14 residues. V lost 6 bases and J lost 5; bases outside the gene matches: 6. CDR3 DNA sequence: TGTGCCAGAAATTTGGGACAGGGTCACAATGAGCAGTTCTTC. Amino acids: CARNLGQGHNEQFF.

This sequence joins TRBV19 and TRBJ2-2, with TRBD2 matching 11 bases. The length of the CDR3 is 18 residues. With 7 bases clipped from V and 4 bases from J, the junction kept 14 bases outside the gene matches. Germline loops: CDR1 LNHDA, CDR2 SQIVND (reference sequence). The CDR3 bases are TGTGCCAGTAAGGGGGACTTAGGACTAGCGGGTTTCACCGGGGAGCTGTTTTTT. Protein product: CASKGDLGLAGFTGELFF.

This chain connects TRBV28 to TRBJ2-1; D not certain. Looked up from germline, CDR1 is MDHEN and CDR2 is SYDVKM. V lost 5 bases and J lost 13, with 21 bases in between. The CDR3 covers 14 residues. CDR3 nucleotide sequence: TGTGCCAGCAGTCGTCGGATTGTGGAGCAGCCACAGTTCTTC. Its protein is CASSRRIVEQPQFF.

The chain carries TRBV30 and TRBJ2-1; D is unclear. The length of the CDR3 is 16 residues. V was pared by 0 bases and J by 0 bases, with 12 bases between. CDR1 is GTSNPN and CDR2 is SVGIG in the germline V gene (reference sequence). The CDR3 sequence: CAWSVAALSSYNEQFF. The CDR3 DNA reads as TGTGCCTGGAGTGTTGCTGCGCTCAGCTCCTACAATGAGCAGTTCTTC.

This clone was counted a few times. Because the CDR3's place on the DNA is in doubt, the DNA is left out and the CDR3 is given as listed by TCRdb. The chain employs TRBV7-9 and TRBJ2-2. Germline lookup yields CDR1 SEHNR and CDR2 FQNEAQ (reference sequence). Counting both end residues, the CDR3 totals 17 amino acids. This CDR3 is CASSFRGRGGNTGELFF.

The chain carries TRBV25-1 and TRBJ1-4; no clear D gene. The CDR3 runs 16 residues. Per germline, CDR1 MGHDK and CDR2 SYGVNS. Trimming removed 1 base at V and 4 bases at J, with 13 bases between. DNA of the CDR3: TGTGCCAGCAGTGAATTGAGGGCCAGCCGTAATGAAAAACTGTTTTTT. Protein: CASSELRASRNEKLFF.

CDR3 sequence (DNA): TGTGCCAGCAGCTTAGAGCCCGGACAAAGCCACGAGCAGTACTTC. Translating it yields CASSLEPGQSHEQYF. The rearrangement uses TRBV7-6 and TRBJ2-7; D may be TRBD1 (5 bases). The germline V gene has CDR1 SGHVS and CDR2 FNYEAQ. The CDR3 extends over 15 amino acids. V was pared by 1 base and J by 5 bases, with 15 bases between.

V usage is TRBV28 and J usage is TRBJ2-7; 11 bases fit TRBD2. The CDR3 has 16 amino acids. Germline V gives CDR1 MDHEN, CDR2 SYDVKM. The trim removed 3 bases at V and 5 bases at J, leaving 9 bases unmatched. The CDR3 here is CASSFMATSGNHEQYF. The CDR3 nucleotides read TGTGCCAGCAGTTTTATGGCGACTAGCGGGAACCACGAGCAGTACTTC.

The rearrangement joins TRBV15 to TRBJ2-2, with TRBD1 matching 10 bases. Losses at the gene ends were 5 bases for V and 0 bases for J; bases not matched to a gene: 3. In germline, CDR1 is LNHNV, CDR2 YYDKDF (reference sequence). The length of the CDR3 is 16 residues. DNA for the CDR3: TGTGCCACCAGCGGGGACAGGGGAACGAACACCGGGGAGCTGTTTTTT. Translation gives CATSGDRGTNTGELFF.

The chain employs TRBV6-6 and TRBJ2-7, with D possibly TRBD2 on 5 matching bases. The germline gives CDR1 MNHNY, CDR2 SVGAGI (reference sequence). CDR3 length: 16 residues. The germline V and J ends were trimmed by 0 bases and 3 bases, with 15 bases remaining between them. The CDR3 bases are TGTGCCAGCAGTTACTCGTATCTCCGGGGTGGCTACGAGCAGTACTTC. Translating it yields CASSYSYLRGGYEQYF.

The chain uses TRBV15 and TRBJ1-4, with TRBD1 identical over 10 bases. V dropped 1 base and J dropped 6; count of bases not matched to a gene: 2. The CDR3 runs 15 residues. Germline CDR1 LNHNV, CDR2 YYDKDF (reference sequence). CDR3 sequence: CATSRVGTGDEKLFF. The CDR3 bases are TGTGCCACCAGCAGAGTCGGGACAGGGGATGAAAAACTGTTTTTT.

V usage is TRBV2 and J usage is TRBJ2-3; D not resolved. This CDR3 comprises 10 residues. Looked up from germline, CDR1 is SNHLY and CDR2 is FYNNEI. Trimming shortened V by 8 bases and J by 3 bases, and 3 bases separated the two germline ends. The CDR3: CASQTDTQYF. CDR3 coding DNA: TGTGCCAGCCAGACAGATACGCAGTATTTT.

Worth noting for this clone: Other nucleotide sequences from this sample produce the same CDR3. The CDR3 sequence is CASSERLNEQFF. For the CDR3, the DNA is TGTGCCAGCAGTGAGCGCCTGAATGAGCAGTTCTTC. The chain carries TRBV6-1 and TRBJ2-1, with D hard to call. V was pared by 3 bases and J by 7 bases, with 7 bases between. The CDR3 has 12 amino acids. Germline lookup yields CDR1 MNHNS and CDR2 SASEGT.